This passage covers 24 T cell receptor beta chains from one sample sequenced in a study of STAT5B mutations in CD4+ large granular lymphocyte leukemia. Sequenced by immunoSEQ multiplex PCR; TCRdb stores in-frame clones only, minus some. The data contain almost 30,000 clones, under 85% of them singletons. The sample taken for sequencing was CD4+ T cells from blood buffy coats. These receptors were taken from a human donor in good health.

The V gene is TRBV6-5, the J gene TRBJ1-2, with D tentatively TRBD1 (6 bases). Trimming shortened V by 6 bases and J by 8 bases, and 13 bases separated the two germline ends. Germline V gene sequence: CDR1 MNHEY, CDR2 SVGAGI. This CDR3 contains 12 residues. CDR3 sequence reads: CASSRQEGGYTF. The CDR3, as DNA: TGTGCCAGCAGCAGACAGGAAGGGGGCTACACCTTC.

V is TRBV5-1 and J is TRBJ2-3; tentative D call: TRBD1 (6 bases). The CDR3 extends over 14 amino acids. Trimming took off 1 base at V and 3 bases at J, with 9 bases between the two ends. The germline CDR1 and CDR2 sequences are SGHRS and YFSETQ. The CDR3 DNA follows: TGCGCCAGCAGCTTGACAGGGAAGACAGATACGCAGTATTTT. Protein: CASSLTGKTDTQYF.

The chain recombines TRBV18 with TRBJ1-2; TRBD1 aligns across 9 bases. The germline V gene has CDR1 KGHSH and CDR2 LQKENI. Trimming took 2 bases from V and 4 from J; bases not matched to a gene: 2. The CDR3 is 14 residues long. Here the CDR3 reads CASSPTTGGYGYTF. CDR3 nucleotide sequence: TGTGCCAGCTCACCAACGACAGGGGGCTATGGCTACACCTTC.

There are a few counts of this clone. The chain couples TRBV27 to TRBJ1-2, with D possibly matching TRBD1 (6 bases). CDR3 length: 15 amino acids. Germline V gene data show CDR1 as MNHEY and CDR2 as SMNVEV (reference sequence). Trimming pared 5 bases from V and 0 bases from J, leaving 13 bases between. CDR3 nucleotide sequence: TGTGCCAGCAGTCCATGGACAGCAGCTAACTATGGCTACACCTTC. This sequence encodes CASSPWTAANYGYTF.

Only one count was recorded for this clone. The genes are TRBV9 and TRBJ2-5; 10 nucleotides line up with TRBD2. CDR1 is SGDLS and CDR2 is YYNGEE in the germline V gene. The CDR3 sequence is 17 residues long. Losses at the gene ends were 0 bases for V and 4 bases for J; bases not matched to a gene: 9. The CDR3 bases are TGTGCCAGCAGCGTAGCAGTAGGTGGACTAGCGGTAGAGACCCAGTACTTC. Its translation is CASSVAVGGLAVETQYF.

This clone was seen a handful of times. The chain combines TRBV19 with TRBJ1-2, with D maybe TRBD1 (5 bases). The CDR3 totals 14 residues. The germline gives CDR1 LNHDA, CDR2 SQIVND (reference sequence). Trimming removed 4 bases from V and 5 bases from J, with 14 bases in between. The CDR3 is CASSTSGTAYGYTF. CDR3 in DNA: TGTGCCAGTAGTACCTCGGGGACTGCTTATGGCTACACCTTC.

The chain recombines TRBV5-1 with TRBJ2-1; TRBD2 matches 7 bases. This CDR3 comprises 15 residues. The J segment lost 4 bases and the V segment lost 2 bases, leaving 6 bases of the junction unmatched. CDR1 SGHRS and CDR2 YFSETQ come from the germline V gene. The DNA for the CDR3 is TGCGCCAGCAGCTTAGGACTAGACGTTTACAATGAGCAGTTCTTC. Its protein is CASSLGLDVYNEQFF.

The rearrangement joins TRBV7-9 to TRBJ2-6; no firm D call. Germline loops: CDR1 SEHNR, CDR2 FQNEAQ (reference sequence). The CDR3 runs to 18 residues. Trimming removed 3 bases from V and 0 bases from J, with 15 bases in between. CDR3 sequence reads: CASSFWKGLNSGANVLTF. The CDR3 DNA reads as TGTGCCAGCAGCTTTTGGAAGGGCCTCAACTCTGGGGCCAACGTCCTGACTTTC.

The rearrangement joins TRBV4-1 to TRBJ2-5; TRBD2 matches 14 bases. Germline CDR1 reads MGHRA; CDR2 reads YSYEKL. The CDR3 is made up of 17 amino acids. V shed 0 bases, J shed 5 bases, and the junction held 5 bases outside the gene matches. CDR3 DNA sequence: TGCGCCAGCAGCCAAGAGTTGACTAGCGGGGGGGGTGAGACCCAGTACTTC. Protein: CASSQELTSGGGETQYF.

This clone was observed a single time. This rearrangement joins TRBV21-1 to TRBJ2-2; the table's D gene call, TRBD2, was not cross checked with the DNA. TRBV21-1 is flagged as a pseudogene. This CDR3 contains 15 residues. CDR3 sequence (DNA): TGTGCCAGCAATGGAGAGCGGGGGAAACCCGGGGAGCTGTTTTTT. Its protein product is CASNGERGKPGELFF.

The gene calls are TRBV6-5 and TRBJ1-6; tentative D call: TRBD1 (5 bases). The V end was cut by 8 bases, the J end by 6 bases, with 11 bases between. The CDR3 has 13 amino acids. Germline values: CDR1 MNHEY, CDR2 SVGAGI. This CDR3 is CASLQGSNSPLHF. Here the CDR3 DNA reads TGTGCCAGCCTCCAGGGTAGTAATTCACCCCTCCACTTT.

The chain recombines TRBV5-1 with TRBJ1-2; D is undetermined. Germline CDR1 SGHRS, CDR2 YFSETQ. The CDR3 covers 14 residues. V gave up 2 bases and J gave up 4 bases, with 12 bases separating them. The CDR3 DNA reads as TGCGCCAGCAGCTTCGATATTGGCCCCTATGGCTACACCTTC. This gives the protein CASSFDIGPYGYTF.

The V gene is TRBV7-9, the J gene TRBJ1-5; 8 bases match TRBD1. Germline V gene sequence: CDR1 SEHNR, CDR2 FQNEAQ (reference sequence). Unmatched junction bases numbered 2, after V lost 5 bases and J lost 2 bases. The CDR3 loop spans 14 amino acids. The CDR3 coding sequence is TGTGCCAGCAGCCAGGGGGCGGGCAATCAGCCCCAGCATTTT. It translates to CASSQGAGNQPQHF.

The chain couples TRBV25-1 to TRBJ2-3; weak D call: TRBD2 (5 bases). The length of the CDR3 is 16 residues. V shed 4 bases and J shed 0 bases, with 14 bases lying between them. Germline V gives CDR1 MGHDK, CDR2 SYGVNS. The chain's CDR3 is CASSVRGFSSTDTQYF. The CDR3 region has the DNA TGTGCCAGCAGTGTCCGCGGGTTCTCTAGCACAGATACGCAGTATTTT. The full variable domain, in which reference TRBV25-1 and TRBJ2-3 provide the parts outside the CDR3, is EADIYQTPRYLVIGTGKKITLECSQTMGHDKMYWYQQDPGMELHLIHYSYGVNSTEKGDLSSESTVSRIRTEHFPLTLESARPSHTSQYLCASSVRGFSSTDTQYFGPGTRLTVL.

This chain links TRBV7-2 with TRBJ1-2, with no clear D. The germline V gene has CDR1 SGHTA and CDR2 FQGNSA. This CDR3 is 14 amino acids long. The V end lost 2 bases, the J end lost 1 base, and 8 bases lay between the germline ends. CDR3: CASSLRRDNYGYTF. The CDR3 nucleotides read TGTGCCAGCAGCTTAAGGAGAGATAACTATGGCTACACCTTC. Drawing the rest from reference TRBV7-2 and TRBJ1-2, the complete variable domain is GAGVSQSPSNKVTEKGKDVELRCDPISGHTALYWYRQSLGQGLEFLIYFQGNSAPDKSGLPSDRFSAERTGGSVSTLTIQRTQQEDSAVYLCASSLRRDNYGYTFGSGTRLTVV.

The CDR3: CASSPVVGGQETQYF. CDR3 sequence (DNA): TGTGCCAGCAGCCCGGTTGTGGGGGGGCAAGAGACCCAGTACTTC. The V and J genes are TRBV2 and TRBJ2-5, with TRBD2 identical over 7 bases. This CDR3 comprises 15 residues. After removal of 6 bases from V and 2 bases from J, the junction contained 9 bases not matched to a gene. CDR1 is SNHLY, CDR2 FYNNEI, per germline.

This clone was counted a few times. The CDR3 DNA sequence: TGTGCCAGCCTGCGGACCGAGCATGGCTACACCTTC. Amino acid sequence: CASLRTEHGYTF. The gene calls are TRBV19 and TRBJ1-2; no firm D call. The germline gives CDR1 LNHDA, CDR2 SQIVND (reference sequence). V was trimmed by 9 bases and J by 6 bases, leaving 14 bases between them. This CDR3 has 12 residues.

V and J are TRBV4-3 and TRBJ2-2, with TRBD2 matching over 12 bases. Germline assignment: CDR1 LGHNA and CDR2 YSLEER. CDR3 size: 17 residues. V shed 2 bases, J shed 0 bases, and the junction held 1 base outside the gene matches. The CDR3 sequence is CASSQTSGGSNTGELFF. In nucleotides, the CDR3 is TGCGCCAGCAGCCAAACTAGCGGGGGGTCGAACACCGGGGAGCTGTTTTTT.

The chain combines TRBV7-2 with TRBJ2-7, with unresolved D. CDR1 is SGHTA and CDR2 is FQGNSA in the germline V gene. The CDR3 spans 13 residues. Deletions cut 1 base from V and 6 bases from J, with 10 bases between. CDR3: CASSLGPRTEQYV. The CDR3 DNA reads as TGTGCCAGCAGCTTAGGACCAAGGACCGAGCAGTACGTC.

V is TRBV19 and J is TRBJ2-2; possible D gene TRBD1, 5 bases. With 3 bases removed from V and 4 bases from J, the gap between germline ends came to 9 bases. The germline V gene has CDR1 LNHDA and CDR2 SQIVND (reference sequence). This CDR3 is 14 amino acids long. The chain's CDR3 is CASSMTESTGELFF. CDR3 coding DNA: TGTGCCAGTAGTATGACAGAATCCACCGGGGAGCTGTTTTTT.

CDR3 DNA: TGTGCCAGCAGAGCGGACAGTTCGAACTATGGCTACACCTTC. It yields the protein CASRADSSNYGYTF. The gene calls are TRBV28 and TRBJ1-2; D is possibly TRBD1 (6 bases). The CDR3 contains 14 residues. Germline CDR1 reads MDHEN; CDR2 reads SYDVKM. The V end lost 6 bases, the J end lost 2 bases, and 13 bases lay between the germline ends.

This chain connects TRBV6-5 to TRBJ2-1; 8 bases agree with TRBD2. The CDR3 consists of 14 residues. Germline V CDR1 and CDR2: MNHEY, SVGAGI. The ends lost 2 bases at V and 7 bases at J; junction bases unmatched: 4. The CDR3 here is CASSYGTSRNEQFF. CDR3 DNA sequence: TGTGCCAGCAGTTACGGGACTAGTAGGAATGAGCAGTTCTTC.

The V and J genes are TRBV7-9 and TRBJ2-3; 9 nucleotides match TRBD2. This CDR3 has 14 residues. The ends lost 5 bases at V and 1 base at J; junction bases unmatched: 1. Germline CDR1 and CDR2: SEHNR and FQNEAQ (reference sequence). The CDR3 protein is CASSQRGGTDTQYF. In nucleotides, the CDR3 is TGTGCCAGCAGCCAGCGGGGGGGCACAGATACGCAGTATTTT.

The chain employs TRBV28 and TRBJ2-1; unclear D gene. The CDR3 has 17 residues. Germline V lookup: CDR1 MDHEN, CDR2 SYDVKM. V lost 4 bases, J lost 5 bases, and 21 bases lay in between. The CDR3, as DNA: TGTGCCAGCAGTTCCCTCGTAAGAAAGCTAGACCACAATGAGCAGTTCTTC. Translation: CASSSLVRKLDHNEQFF.